Below are 7 T cell receptor beta chains sequenced from a single sample in a study of OX40 agonist ivuxolimab in advanced cancers. The library relied on the immunoSEQ multiplex PCR assay. TCRdb stores this immuneACCESS table with in-frame sequences only. Part of the clones is absent; in the studies checked, under half of the shortfall reflects unresolved V genes, and no reason is known for the rest. The sample has roughly 86,000 clones on record, 80% to 95% of them singletons. In total, the top ten clones hold approximately 0.39% of the sample. Sequencing was performed on CD4+ or CD8+ T cells sorted from blood, taken in a trial of the OX40 agonist ivuxolimab. The receptors were sampled from an adult with an advanced solid tumor such as melanoma, head and neck, liver or kidney cancer.

The CDR3 DNA follows: TGTGCCAGCAGCTTAGTGGGGGTTAGCAATCAGCCCCAGCATTTT. Its protein is CASSLVGVSNQPQHF. The chain couples TRBV7-2 to TRBJ1-5; tentative D call: TRBD1 (5 bases). CDR3 length equals 15 residues. Trimming took 1 base from V and 0 from J, leaving 7 bases between them. Germline CDR1 SGHTA, CDR2 FQGNSA.

The chain is built from TRBV7-2 and TRBJ2-1, with TRBD2 matching over 7 bases. Per germline, CDR1 SGHTA and CDR2 FQGNSA. V lost 3 bases to trimming and J lost 7 bases; unmatched junction nucleotides: 6. CDR3 size: 14 residues. The CDR3 loop reads CASSFLAEGNEQFF. CDR3 DNA: TGTGCCAGCAGCTTCCTAGCGGAGGGGAATGAGCAGTTCTTC.

The count of this clone is one. The chain has TRBV19 and TRBJ2-3; weak D call: TRBD2 (5 bases). V was clipped by 7 bases and J by 11 bases, with 13 bases between them. Germline V gene sequence: CDR1 LNHDA, CDR2 SQIVND (reference sequence). This CDR3 spans 11 amino acids. CDR3 in amino acids: CASISASLQYF. The CDR3 DNA reads as TGTGCCAGTATTTCTGCTAGCCTGCAGTATTTT.

J is TRBJ2-1 and V is TRBV27, with TRBD2 matching 14 bases. J lost 10 bases, V lost 0 bases, and 8 bases had no gene match. The CDR3 is made up of 17 amino acids. Germline assignment: CDR1 MNHEY and CDR2 SMNVEV (reference sequence). The CDR3 DNA reads as TGTGCCAGCAGTTTATCCGGGACTAGCGGGAGAAGCTGGGAGCAGTTCTTC. As protein: CASSLSGTSGRSWEQFF.

The chain links TRBV5-1 to TRBJ2-7; no firm D call. The V end lost 9 bases, the J end lost 5 bases, and 21 bases lay between the germline ends. Germline V gene data show CDR1 as SGHRS and CDR2 as YFSETQ. This CDR3 is built from 14 residues. CDR3 residues: CAIQTGSTVNEQYF. The CDR3 DNA follows: TGCGCCATCCAGACGGGCTCCACCGTGAACGAGCAGTACTTC.

V is TRBV6-1 and J is TRBJ1-4; D remains unclear. The CDR3 consists of 12 residues. V lost 10 bases and J 0 bases, leaving 6 bases between the germline ends. Germline V CDR1 and CDR2: MNHNS, SASEGT. The CDR3 DNA reads TGTGCCACCTCTGCAACTAATGAAAAACTGTTTTTT. Protein: CATSATNEKLFF.

The sample holds one count of this clone. The chain combines TRBV2 with TRBJ2-5; TRBD1 might be the D (6 bases). V was trimmed by 6 bases and J by 0 bases, leaving 8 bases between them. The V gene's germline CDR1 is SNHLY and CDR2 FYNNEI. This CDR3 contains 13 residues. The CDR3 bases are TGTGCCAGCAGCCGGGACAACCAAGAGACCCAGTACTTC. This codes for CASSRDNQETQYF.